This passage covers 14 T cell receptor beta chains from one sample sequenced in a study of shared clonotypes between healthy human individuals (TCRdb year 2020). Receptor libraries were prepared by the immunoSEQ multiplex PCR assay. TCRdb mirrors the immuneACCESS table, restricted to in-frame sequences. Some clones are absent from its copies; in checked studies, under half trace to an unresolved V gene, and the reason for the others is unknown. The sample table lists 1.5 million to 1.9 million clones, around 98% of them with a count of one. The ten largest account for 0.4% to 0.55% of the sample. Material for sequencing was naive CD4+ T cells sorted from blood. The meaning of the sample's cell subset or site label: CD45RA+ positively selected. These receptors were collected from a man between 25 and 39 years old in good health.

The rearrangement uses TRBV7-3 and TRBJ1-1; D unresolved. This CDR3 contains 13 residues. V was clipped by 8 bases and J by 0 bases, with 10 bases between them. In germline, CDR1 is SGHTA, CDR2 FQGTGA. Here the CDR3 reads CASGTEMNTEAFF. The DNA for the CDR3 is TGTGCCAGCGGTACAGAGATGAACACTGAAGCTTTCTTT.

The V call is TRBV14, the J call TRBJ2-1; a weak D match, TRBD1 (5 bases). V was trimmed by 4 bases and J by 5 bases, leaving 21 bases between them. This CDR3 contains 17 residues. Per germline, CDR1 SGHDN and CDR2 FVKESK. CDR3 sequence: CASSRSRARVINNEQFF. CDR3 bases: TGTGCCAGCAGCCGCTCCAGGGCCAGGGTCATCAACAATGAGCAGTTCTTC.

This clone appeared a single time. The chain has TRBV29-1 and TRBJ2-2, with D possibly TRBD2 on 6 matching bases. CDR1 and CDR2 from the germline V gene are SQVTM and ANQGSEA. This CDR3 has 14 residues. With 7 bases removed from V and 5 bases from J, the gap between germline ends came to 17 bases. The CDR3 here is CSARGGTQTGELFF. The CDR3 DNA follows: TGCAGCGCACGGGGCGGGACCCAAACCGGGGAGCTGTTTTTT.

The V call is TRBV7-9, the J call TRBJ2-2; D not certain. Germline lookup yields CDR1 SEHNR and CDR2 FQNEAQ (reference sequence). Trimming took 4 bases from V and 6 from J, leaving 15 bases between them. CDR3 length: 15 amino acids. CDR3 bases: TGTGCCAGCAGCTACGACTTGATCGGCGCCGGGGAGCTGTTTTTT. It encodes CASSYDLIGAGELFF.

The CDR3 protein is CASSLVIGQETQYF. CDR3 sequence (DNA): TGTGCCAGCAGCTTAGTCATAGGCCAAGAGACCCAGTACTTC. The rearrangement joins TRBV7-2 to TRBJ2-5; D is unclear. Between the trimmed V and J ends, which lost 1 base and 1 base, there was a span of 7 bases. CDR3 size: 14 residues. CDR1 SGHTA and CDR2 FQGNSA come from the germline V gene. Full variable domain (rest looked up from reference TRBV7-2 and TRBJ2-5): GAGVSQSPSNKVTEKGKDVELRCDPISGHTALYWYRQSLGQGLEFLIYFQGNSAPDKSGLPSDRFSAERTGGSVSTLTIQRTQQEDSAVYLCASSLVIGQETQYFGPGTRLLVL.

The chain combines TRBV2 with TRBJ1-2; D is unclear. V was cut by 1 base and J by 6 bases, with 15 bases left in between. Germline V gene data show CDR1 as SNHLY and CDR2 as FYNNEI. CDR3 length: 15 amino acids. The CDR3, as DNA: TGTGCCAGCAGTGAAGTGCGGGGAGTAGGAGATGGCTACACCTTC. It specifies CASSEVRGVGDGYTF.

V gene TRBV28 combines with J gene TRBJ1-3; D call uncertain. Per germline, CDR1 MDHEN and CDR2 SYDVKM. The CDR3 length is 15 residues. Trimming removed 7 bases at V and 2 bases at J, with 15 bases between. The CDR3 region is CASTSLELAGNTIYF. CDR3 DNA sequence: TGTGCCAGCACCTCTCTCGAGCTTGCTGGAAACACCATATATTTT.

V gene TRBV7-9 combines with J gene TRBJ1-5; D uncertain. CDR3 length: 14 amino acids. CDR1 SEHNR and CDR2 FQNEAQ come from the germline V gene (reference sequence). V lost 2 bases to trimming and J lost 0 bases, with 5 bases between them. CDR3 DNA sequence: TGTGCCAGCAGCTTATCCTATAGCAATCAGCCCCAGCATTTT. Translated, it gives CASSLSYSNQPQHF.

The rearrangement links TRBV25-1 to TRBJ2-3; D uncertain. Trimming cost V 1 base and J 7 bases, with 6 bases left between them. Per germline, CDR1 MGHDK and CDR2 SYGVNS. This CDR3 comprises 12 residues. CDR3: CASSESRYTQYF. The DNA of the CDR3 is TGTGCCAGCAGTGAATCCAGATATACGCAGTATTTT.

Of note for this clone: Other DNA sequences in the same sample also yield this CDR3. The chain employs TRBV28 and TRBJ1-2; a possible D gene is TRBD1 (5 bases). Germline V gives CDR1 MDHEN, CDR2 SYDVKM. V lost 5 bases and J lost 0, with 13 bases in between. There are 15 residues in the CDR3. The CDR3 DNA reads as TGTGCCAGCAGTCCATGGGACTTAACTAACTATGGCTACACCTTC. Translation: CASSPWDLTNYGYTF.

This clone was seen just once. The chain has TRBV18 and TRBJ1-1; D gene ambiguous. Trimming took off 3 bases at V and 1 base at J, with 12 bases between the two ends. The CDR3 extends over 15 amino acids. Germline V lookup: CDR1 KGHSH, CDR2 LQKENI. The CDR3 region is CASSPQTLPNTEAFF. The CDR3 DNA reads TGTGCCAGCTCACCCCAGACTCTACCGAACACTGAAGCTTTCTTT.

This clone was found once. This rearrangement joins TRBV7-2 to TRBJ2-7, with 9 positions matching TRBD2. The CDR3 is made up of 15 amino acids. CDR1 is SGHTA, CDR2 FQGNSA, per germline. The trim removed 5 bases at V and 3 bases at J, leaving 8 bases unmatched. This chain's CDR3 is CASSLSSGNYYEQYF. The CDR3 coding sequence is TGTGCCAGCAGCCTCTCTAGCGGGAACTACTACGAGCAGTACTTC. The complete variable domain, with remaining parts taken from reference TRBV7-2 and TRBJ2-7, reads GAGVSQSPSNKVTEKGKDVELRCDPISGHTALYWYRQSLGQGLEFLIYFQGNSAPDKSGLPSDRFSAERTGGSVSTLTIQRTQQEDSAVYLCASSLSSGNYYEQYFGPGTRLTVT.

The rearrangement joins TRBV27 to TRBJ1-2, with D perhaps TRBD1 (6 bases). CDR3 length: 14 residues. V was shortened by 6 bases and J by 2 bases, with 13 bases between the two germline ends. CDR1 MNHEY and CDR2 SMNVEV come from the germline V gene (reference sequence). The CDR3 DNA reads as TGTGCCAGCAGAAAGCCGGGGACAAACTATGGCTACACCTTC. Its translation: CASRKPGTNYGYTF.

This clone has a single count. CDR3 in amino acids: CASSRLSTGSGNTIYF. Written as DNA, the CDR3 is TGTGCCAGCTCACGCCTTTCAACCGGCTCTGGAAACACCATATATTTT. V and J are TRBV18 and TRBJ1-3; D gene ambiguous. From germline, CDR1 is KGHSH and CDR2 LQKENI. V was trimmed by 4 bases and J by 0 bases, leaving 13 bases between them. The CDR3 is made up of 16 amino acids.